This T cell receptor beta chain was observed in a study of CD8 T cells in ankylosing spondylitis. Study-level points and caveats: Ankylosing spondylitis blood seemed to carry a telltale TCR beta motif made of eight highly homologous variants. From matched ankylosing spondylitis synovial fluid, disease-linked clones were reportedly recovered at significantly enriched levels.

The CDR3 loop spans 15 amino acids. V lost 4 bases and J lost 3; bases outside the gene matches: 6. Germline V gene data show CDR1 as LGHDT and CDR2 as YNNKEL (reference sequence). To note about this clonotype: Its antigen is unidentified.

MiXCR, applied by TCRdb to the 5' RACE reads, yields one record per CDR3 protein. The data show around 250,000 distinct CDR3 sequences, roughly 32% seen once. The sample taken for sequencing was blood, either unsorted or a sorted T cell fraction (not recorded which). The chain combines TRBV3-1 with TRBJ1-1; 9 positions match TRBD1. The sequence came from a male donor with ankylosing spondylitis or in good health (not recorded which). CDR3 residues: CASSPGTGTHTEAFF. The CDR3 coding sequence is TGTGCCAGCAGCCCAGGGACAGGGACGCACACTGAAGCTTTCTTT.